This T cell receptor beta chain was found in a study of beta chain features in type 1 diabetes. On the study more broadly: Sorted cells examined across all samples numbered 107,917,701.

Germline assignment: CDR1 SGDLS and CDR2 YYNGEE. The V and J ends lost 0 bases and 8 bases respectively, with 11 bases between them. The CDR3 is 14 amino acids. Expressed TCRB transcripts got sequenced, as all isolated RNA was reverse transcribed. The table came from immunoSEQ multiplex PCR; TCRdb's copy has only in-frame clones and leaves some out. Of just over 600,000 clones listed, about 16% are singletons. The material sequenced was naive CD4+ T cells from blood. The V call is TRBV9, the J call TRBJ1-4; D gene unclear. This TCR came from a young man in good health. CDR3 loop: CASSVDRDGEKLFF. CDR3 sequence (DNA): TGTGCCAGCAGCGTAGATAGGGATGGGGAAAAACTGTTTTTT. The full variable domain, completed using reference TRBV9 and TRBJ1-4, is DSGVTQTPKHLITATGQRVTLRCSPRSGDLSVYWYQQSLDQGLQFLIQYYNGEERAKGNILERFSAQQFPDLHSELNLSSLELGDSALYFCASSVDRDGEKLFFGSGTQLSVL.